This TCR beta chain was identified in a study of identical twins. Trimming shortened V by 3 bases and J by 8 bases, and 10 bases separated the two germline ends. CDR3 length: 12 residues. Via MiXCR, TCRdb re-called the 5' RACE reads, giving one row per CDR3 protein. The profile shows fewer than 900,000 distinct CDR3 sequences, around 20% of them singletons. The sample was also reused in another study, on T cells expressing NK-cell markers.

The sample taken for sequencing was PBMCs. This chain joins TRBV12-3 or TRBV12-4 and TRBJ1-2; D ambiguous. The TCR comes from a young woman in good health. The CDR3 region is CASSFRHMGYTF. The CDR3 DNA reads as TGTGCCAGCAGTTTCCGCCACATGGGCTACACCTTC.